This TCR beta chain was captured in a study of cytomegalovirus exposure and HLA in healthy donors. Notes on this clone: The antigen remains unidentified.

Points from the study as a whole: Researchers reportedly found TCR beta sequences accurately predicted most subjects' HLA-A and HLA-B alleles. Later work showed greater clonal expansion in HLA-associated TCR beta chains than in equally common others.

The junction had 8 bases not matched to a gene; V was cut back by 3 bases and J by 4 bases. CDR1 and CDR2 from the germline V gene are LGHNA and YNFKEQ. CDR3 length: 17 amino acids. This PCR relied on a set of 60 Vbeta primers and 13 Jbeta primers. Clones were sequenced by immunoSEQ multiplex PCR, and TCRdb holds only the in-frame ones, with some missing. The top ten clones hold about 2.5% of a sample with 110,000 to 150,000 clones, 80% to 90% of them seen once. This receptor was taken from a boy younger than 10 in good health and CMV-seronegative. V is TRBV4-2 and J is TRBJ2-6; 8 nucleotides agree with TRBD2. Sequenced: PBMCs. The DNA of the CDR3 is TGTGCCAGCAGCCAGGTGCCCCGGGGGGGAGGGGCCAACGTCCTGACTTTC. Amino acid sequence: CASSQVPRGGGANVLTF.